Below, 26 T cell receptor beta chains from the same sample are listed, as sequenced in a study of shared clonotypes between healthy human individuals (TCRdb year 2020). The method was the immunoSEQ multiplex PCR assay. TCRdb obtained this table from immuneACCESS and retained in-frame rearrangements with V and J assigned. These tables miss some clones; where compared with another copy, unresolved V genes account for less than half of the shortfall, and the remainder is unexplained. In all, the sample holds around 500,000 clones, and roughly four fifths of those were seen once. The top ten clonotypes cover under 15% of the sample. The sequenced sample was PBMCs. The receptor source for this set is a woman between 35 and 50 years old in good health. Some clones in this sample may be carry-over from other donors' samples.

The chain uses TRBV7-3 and TRBJ2-1, with D unclear. CDR1 and CDR2 from the germline V gene are SGHTA and FQGTGA. The CDR3 runs 11 residues. Trimming took off 2 bases at V and 13 bases at J, with 9 bases between the two ends. CDR3 nucleotide sequence: TGTGCCAGCAGCTTAGAAGGGCCCCAGTTCTTC. As protein: CASSLEGPQFF.

The genes are TRBV27 and TRBJ2-5; 10 bases align to TRBD2. Trimming cost V 4 bases and J 4 bases; bases outside gene matches: 6. Per the germline V gene, CDR1 is MNHEY and CDR2 is SMNVEV (reference sequence). The CDR3 sequence is 15 residues long. CDR3: CASSSPSGRGETQYF. CDR3 in DNA: TGTGCCAGCAGTTCCCCTAGCGGGAGAGGAGAGACCCAGTACTTC.

J is TRBJ2-1 and V is TRBV5-1; D is ambiguous. Trimming shortened V by 4 bases and J by 4 bases, and 12 bases separated the two germline ends. Looked up from germline, CDR1 is SGHRS and CDR2 is YFSETQ. There are 14 residues in the CDR3. CDR3: CASSASGVYNEQFF. CDR3 nucleotide sequence: TGCGCCAGCAGCGCAAGTGGGGTATACAATGAGCAGTTCTTC.

V usage is TRBV27 and J usage is TRBJ1-5, with D possibly TRBD1 on 5 matching bases. This CDR3 has 14 amino acids. V lost 1 base, J lost 3 bases, and 7 bases lay in between. Germline V gene data show CDR1 as MNHEY and CDR2 as SMNVEV (reference sequence). The CDR3 loop is CASSLWGSNQPQHF. The CDR3 DNA follows: TGTGCCAGCAGTTTATGGGGGTCCAATCAGCCCCAGCATTTT.

In the case of this clone: Other DNA sequences in the same sample also yield this CDR3. V is TRBV27 and J is TRBJ2-7; D is unclear. The length of the CDR3 is 13 residues. Germline loops: CDR1 MNHEY, CDR2 SMNVEV (reference sequence). Trimming took 3 bases from V and 2 from J, leaving 8 bases between them. This CDR3 reads CASSLVSTYEQYF. The CDR3 nucleotides are TGTGCCAGCAGTTTGGTGTCAACCTACGAGCAGTACTTC.

The chain employs TRBV10-3 and TRBJ1-2; 8 positions agree with TRBD1. Germline CDR1 reads ENHRY; CDR2 reads SYGVKD. The J segment lost 4 bases and the V segment lost 6 bases, leaving 7 bases of the junction unmatched. The CDR3 consists of 14 residues. CDR3: CAIRDQGAGYGYTF. The CDR3 region has the DNA TGTGCCATCAGGGACCAGGGGGCAGGCTATGGCTACACCTTC.

V is TRBV5-1 and J is TRBJ1-1; D perhaps matches TRBD1 (5 bases). The V gene lost 4 bases and the J gene lost 3 bases, with 13 bases spanning the gap. The CDR3 is 14 residues long. The germline V gene encodes CDR1 SGHRS and CDR2 YFSETQ. CDR3 nucleotide sequence: TGCGCCAGCAGCCTCGGGGGGTTTGACACTGAAGCTTTCTTT. Translated, it gives CASSLGGFDTEAFF.

This clone was counted between two and nine times. The CDR3 DNA reads TGTGCCAGCAGTTCATGGGACACAGACTACTATGGCTACACCTTC. It specifies CASSSWDTDYYGYTF. This sequence joins TRBV6-1 and TRBJ1-2, with D perhaps TRBD1 (6 bases). CDR1 is MNHNS, CDR2 SASEGT, per germline. The V and J ends lost 5 bases and 3 bases respectively, with 16 bases between them. The CDR3 is made up of 15 amino acids.

The chain links TRBV7-8 to TRBJ2-7; D is ambiguous. V dropped 6 bases and J dropped 7 bases, with 16 bases sitting between them. CDR1 and CDR2 (germline): SGHVS, FQNEAQ. CDR3 length: 13 residues. CDR3 in amino acids: CASSPPLSREQYF. In DNA form, the CDR3 reads TGTGCCAGCAGTCCACCACTTTCTCGGGAGCAGTACTTC.

CDR3 loop: CASSSTREALLNEQYF. The CDR3 bases are TGTGCCAGCAGCTCGACCCGGGAGGCGCTTTTGAACGAGCAGTACTTC. The rearrangement links TRBV11-3 to TRBJ2-7; 7 nucleotides line up with TRBD2. J lost 5 bases, V lost 4 bases, and 14 bases had no gene match. Germline V gene data show CDR1 as SGHNT and CDR2 as YENEEA. CDR3 length: 16 amino acids.

Only a few counts were recorded for this clone. The rearrangement uses TRBV5-4 and TRBJ2-7; D might be TRBD2 (6 bases). Germline values: CDR1 SGHNT, CDR2 YYREEE (reference sequence). The CDR3 runs 16 residues. V was shortened by 1 base and J by 4 bases, with 18 bases between the two germline ends. The CDR3 DNA follows: TGTGCCAGCAGCTTGAGCCCGACTAGGTCTGCGTACGAGCAGTACTTC. It specifies CASSLSPTRSAYEQYF.

J is TRBJ2-3 and V is TRBV9; TRBD2 agrees at 8 bases. This CDR3 has 16 residues. CDR1 and CDR2 from the germline V gene are SGDLS and YYNGEE. J lost 2 bases, V lost 0 bases, and 5 bases had no gene match. In DNA form, the CDR3 reads TGTGCCAGCAGCGTAGCGGGGGGGACAAACACAGATACGCAGTATTTT. As protein: CASSVAGGTNTDTQYF. Variable domain in full (rest from reference TRBV9 and TRBJ2-3): DSGVTQTPKHLITATGQRVTLRCSPRSGDLSVYWYQQSLDQGLQFLIQYYNGEERAKGNILERFSAQQFPDLHSELNLSSLELGDSALYFCASSVAGGTNTDTQYFGPGTRLTVL.

V usage is TRBV9 and J usage is TRBJ2-7; 10 bases are a match to TRBD1. The CDR3 loop spans 15 amino acids. Germline trimming cut 1 base from V and 3 bases from J; bases unmatched to any gene: 4. CDR1 SGDLS and CDR2 YYNGEE come from the germline V gene. The CDR3 loop reads CASSVSGTGVYEQYF. CDR3 nucleotides: TGTGCCAGCAGCGTATCCGGGACAGGGGTCTACGAGCAGTACTTC.

This clone showed up just a few times. The rearrangement links TRBV27 to TRBJ1-3; D uncertain. CDR1 and CDR2 (germline): MNHEY, SMNVEV (reference sequence). The germline V and J ends were trimmed by 5 bases and 4 bases, with 3 bases remaining between them. This CDR3 is built from 11 residues. The CDR3 loop reads CASSLGNTIYF. Here the CDR3 DNA reads TGTGCCAGCAGTCTGGGAAACACCATATATTTT.

The V call is TRBV5-5, the J call TRBJ1-2, with 7 positions matching TRBD1. V trimming: 0 bases; J trimming: 2 bases; junction bases outside the gene matches: 4. There are 15 residues in the CDR3. From germline, CDR1 is SGHKS and CDR2 YYEKEE (reference sequence). The CDR3 spells CASSLAVTGNYGYTF. The CDR3 DNA sequence: TGTGCCAGCAGCTTGGCGGTGACAGGGAACTATGGCTACACCTTC. Full variable domain (outside the CDR3, taken from reference TRBV5-5 and TRBJ1-2): DAGVTQSPTHLIKTRGQQVTLRCSPISGHKSVSWYQQVLGQGPQFIFQYYEKEERGRGNFPDRFSARQFPNYSSELNVNALLLGDSALYLCASSLAVTGNYGYTFGSGTRLTVV.

The chain combines TRBV7-6 with TRBJ2-7; 7 positions match TRBD2. With 1 base clipped from V and 2 bases from J, the junction kept 5 bases outside the gene matches. The CDR3 runs 15 residues. Germline V gene data show CDR1 as SGHVS and CDR2 as FNYEAQ. The chain's CDR3 is CASSLGAGVAYEQYF. The CDR3 bases are TGTGCCAGCAGCTTAGGGGCGGGGGTCGCCTACGAGCAGTACTTC.

V and J are TRBV30 and TRBJ2-5, with TRBD2 as a possible D gene (5 bases). CDR1 and CDR2 from the germline V gene are GTSNPN and SVGIG (reference sequence). V was shortened by 4 bases and J by 0 bases, with 9 bases between the two germline ends. The CDR3 has 13 residues. The CDR3 is CAWMGVYQETQYF. CDR3 in DNA: TGTGCCTGGATGGGAGTGTACCAAGAGACCCAGTACTTC.

The count of this clone is one. This chain connects TRBV5-6 to TRBJ2-1, with D maybe TRBD2 (5 bases). Germline V gives CDR1 SGHDT, CDR2 YYEEEE. Trimming shortened V by 4 bases and J by 7 bases, and 12 bases separated the two germline ends. The CDR3 is 13 residues long. The CDR3 sequence is CASSRTPGNEQFF. The CDR3 bases are TGTGCCAGCAGCCGGACTCCCGGGAATGAGCAGTTCTTC.

The chain recombines TRBV5-4 with TRBJ2-7; 11 nucleotides line up with TRBD2. The junction had 6 bases not matched to a gene; V was cut back by 4 bases and J by 3 bases. Germline V gene sequence: CDR1 SGHNT, CDR2 YYREEE (reference sequence). The CDR3 contains 15 residues. The CDR3 DNA reads as TGTGCCAGCAGCGACGGGACTAGCGGCCGCTACGAGCAGTACTTC. It encodes CASSDGTSGRYEQYF. Full variable domain (remainder filled in from reference TRBV5-4 and TRBJ2-7): ETGVTQSPTHLIKTRGQQVTLRCSSQSGHNTVSWYQQALGQGPQFIFQYYREEENGRGNFPPRFSGLQFPNYSSELNVNALELDDSALYLCASSDGTSGRYEQYFGPGTRLTVT.

The chain has TRBV9 and TRBJ2-3; 7 bases are shared with TRBD1. CDR3 length: 16 amino acids. Germline CDR1 and CDR2: SGDLS and YYNGEE. V shed 2 bases and J 0 bases; nucleotides not matched to a gene: 6. CDR3 coding DNA: TGTGCCAGCAGCGTCGTAGGGGGCCTTAGCACAGATACGCAGTATTTT. Translating it yields CASSVVGGLSTDTQYF.

For the CDR3, the DNA is TGTGCCAGCAGTCAACCCCTTGGGGCGCAGTACTTC. The encoded protein is CASSQPLGAQYF. The J gene is TRBJ2-7, the V gene TRBV28; perhaps TRBD1 as D (5 bases). Deletions cut 5 bases from V and 9 bases from J, with 14 bases between. Germline CDR1 MDHEN, CDR2 SYDVKM. The CDR3 runs to 12 residues.

This clone occurred once. The rearrangement uses TRBV4-2 and TRBJ2-5; D is possibly TRBD2 (6 bases). Matching the DNA end better, TRBJ2-7 makes the J call doubtful. Germline V gives CDR1 LGHNA, CDR2 YNFKEQ. The CDR3 has 16 residues. CDR3 bases: TGTGCCAGCAGCCAACCGGGACTTTCTCTACCCTACGAGCAGTACTTC. Amino acids: CASSQPGLSLPYEQYF.

This clone was seen just once. The chain couples TRBV5-8 to TRBJ1-3; D not certain. CDR1 and CDR2 from the germline V gene are SGHTS and YDEGEE. The length of the CDR3 is 15 residues. V lost 4 bases, J lost 0 bases, and 11 bases lay in between. The CDR3 loop is CASSPDTYSGNTIYF. The CDR3 nucleotides are TGTGCCAGCAGCCCTGACACGTACTCTGGAAACACCATATATTTT.

Points on this clone: In the same sample, other DNA sequences code for this CDR3. Here the CDR3 DNA reads TGCGCCAGCAGCTTTGGTCAAGAGACCCAGTACTTC. It encodes CASSFGQETQYF. The chain uses TRBV5-1 and TRBJ2-5, with D uncertain. Germline V lookup: CDR1 SGHRS, CDR2 YFSETQ. Trimming took off 2 bases at V and 2 bases at J, with 4 bases between the two ends. CDR3 length equals 12 residues.

The chain has TRBV6-5 and TRBJ1-2, with D maybe TRBD1 (6 bases). The germline V gene encodes CDR1 MNHEY and CDR2 SVGAGI. Trimming cost V 5 bases and J 8 bases, with 15 bases left between them. The CDR3 is 13 amino acids. The DNA for the CDR3 is TGTGCCAGCAGTCGGACAGCGAGGCAAGGCTACACCTTC. Amino acid sequence: CASSRTARQGYTF.

Concerning this clone: Compared with germline, one end of the junction differs, possibly owing to a read error. The same CDR3 arises from other DNA sequences in this sample as well. The rearrangement joins TRBV28 to TRBJ1-5; 8 positions agree with TRBD1. Per germline, CDR1 MDHEN and CDR2 SYDVKM. CDR3 length equals 14 residues. The DNA of the CDR3 is TGTGCCAGCAGCCCGACAGGGGACAATCAGCCTCAGCATTTT. It encodes CASSPTGDNQPQHF.